This T cell receptor (beta chain) is drawn from a study of regulatory T cells in long-lasting Graves disease. CDR1 KGHDR and CDR2 SFDVKD come from the germline V gene. CDR3 length: 13 residues. Trimming left V 3 bases short and J 3 bases short, with 7 bases between. Study results and limitations: TCR diversity in persistent Graves' patients was below that of newly diagnosed ones.

This clonotype has more than one count but fewer than ten. The target antigen is unknown. The time point was: newly diagnosed GD, antithyroid drugs for less than 3 months. From PBMCs, RNA was extracted and then used to make the TCR library. According to the study, TCR beta libraries were built with iRepertoire HTBI primers and CDR3-region Arm-PCR. TCRdb fed the multiplex PCR reads into MiXCR, producing one record per CDR3 protein. The table lists under 700,000 distinct CDR3 sequences, 15% to 20% of them singletons. This sample was shared with a second study, whose subject was T cells in Graves' hyperthyroidism and ophthalmopathy. That report adds: In the analysis, a 13 V-J model separated ophthalmopathy from stable hyperthyroidism.

Specimen: peripheral blood mononuclear cells (PBMCs), collected at new diagnosis, from a patient treated with antithyroid drugs. The chain couples TRBV24-1 to TRBJ1-2; D is ambiguous. The TCR originated in a middle-aged woman with Graves disease. The CDR3 is CATSDPADYGYTF. The CDR3 coding sequence is TGTGCCACCAGTGATCCCGCCGACTATGGCTACACCTTC.